The 12 T cell receptor beta chains listed next were all sequenced from one sample in a study of shared clonotypes between healthy human individuals. CD45RO-negative, CCR7-positively selected cells formed the naive CD8 fraction, excluding terminally differentiated effector memory CD45RA+ cells. The assay was immunoSEQ multiplex PCR, and TCRdb's table has in-frame clones only and misses some. The sample consists of about 2.1 million clones, more than 85% of them appearing once. The sequencing input was naive CD8+ T cells from PBMCs. The source of these receptors is a man aged 18-30 years in good health. Some clones in this sample may be carry-over from other donors' samples.

This chain links TRBV28 with TRBJ1-5; TRBD1 aligns across 9 bases. Trimming at V came to 6 bases and at J to 8 bases, leaving 11 bases not matched to a gene. There are 15 residues in the CDR3. Per germline, CDR1 MDHEN and CDR2 SYDVKM. CDR3 in DNA: TGTGCCAGCAGCCCCGGGACAGGGTTATGGGAGCCCCAGCATTTT. It codes for CASSPGTGLWEPQHF.

The chain recombines TRBV7-9 with TRBJ2-1; D unclear. The CDR3 sequence is 15 residues long. Germline lookup yields CDR1 SEHNR and CDR2 FQNEAQ (reference sequence). V was clipped by 4 bases and J by 1 base, with 11 bases between them. CDR3 region: CASSYSWGSYNEQFF. CDR3 nucleotides: TGTGCCAGCAGCTATAGCTGGGGATCCTACAATGAGCAGTTCTTC.

The chain uses TRBV7-3 and TRBJ1-1; no clear D. From germline, CDR1 is SGHTA and CDR2 FQGTGA. The CDR3 sequence is 13 residues long. The V and J ends lost 2 bases and 3 bases respectively, with 7 bases between them. In DNA, the CDR3 is TGTGCCAGCAGCTTAGACGGGGACACTGAAGCTTTCTTT. Translation gives CASSLDGDTEAFF.

The V gene is TRBV4-1, the J gene TRBJ2-5; possibly TRBD1 for D (7 bases). V lost 3 bases to trimming and J lost 3 bases, with 20 bases between them. Germline V CDR1 and CDR2: MGHRA, YSYEKL. The CDR3 is 17 residues long. The CDR3 loop reads CASSQAGGLSFKETQYF. Here the CDR3 DNA reads TGCGCCAGCAGCCAGGCAGGGGGACTGTCGTTTAAAGAGACCCAGTACTTC.

The chain uses TRBV15 and TRBJ2-2, with D unresolved. The CDR3 loop spans 18 amino acids. With 0 bases removed from V and 0 bases from J, the gap between germline ends came to 14 bases. The germline V gene encodes CDR1 LNHNV and CDR2 YYDKDF (reference sequence). CDR3 protein: CATSRDPMALSNTGELFF. CDR3 nucleotide sequence: TGTGCCACCAGCAGAGACCCGATGGCACTCTCGAACACCGGGGAGCTGTTTTTT.

The gene calls are TRBV6-5 and TRBJ2-1; the D gene is possibly TRBD1 (6 bases). Trimming left V 10 bases short and J 0 bases short, with 13 bases between. The CDR3 runs to 14 residues. Germline CDR1 reads MNHEY; CDR2 reads SVGAGI. The CDR3 region is CATTTGNSYNEQFF. For the CDR3, the DNA is TGTGCCACCACGACAGGTAACTCCTACAATGAGCAGTTCTTC.

This clone was recorded only once. The genes are TRBV6-1 and TRBJ2-6, with D unclear. V lost 6 bases, J lost 2 bases, and 5 bases lay in between. CDR1 and CDR2 (germline): MNHNS, SASEGT. CDR3 length equals 13 residues. The CDR3 DNA follows: TGTGCCAGCAGGGCGCCTGGGGCCAACGTCCTGACTTTC. This sequence encodes CASRAPGANVLTF.

The rearrangement joins TRBV29-1 to TRBJ2-1; 8 nucleotides agree with TRBD2. Trimming removed 5 bases from V and 5 bases from J; junction bases left unmatched: 8. CDR1 is SQVTM and CDR2 is ANQGSEA in the germline V gene. This CDR3 region has 14 residues. Here the CDR3 reads CSVLAGSWNNEQFF. The CDR3 DNA sequence: TGCAGCGTTTTAGCGGGGAGCTGGAACAATGAGCAGTTCTTC.

The J gene is TRBJ1-2, the V gene TRBV19; D is undetermined. This CDR3 has 15 amino acids. Per germline, CDR1 LNHDA and CDR2 SQIVND (reference sequence). The V end was cut by 3 bases, the J end by 0 bases, with 11 bases between. CDR3 bases: TGTGCCAGTAGTATGTTCGCTTTCTCTAACTATGGCTACACCTTC. This translates into CASSMFAFSNYGYTF.

The V and J genes are TRBV4-1 and TRBJ2-7; D is undetermined. The CDR3 loop spans 14 amino acids. Trimming shortened V by 1 base and J by 3 bases, and 10 bases separated the two germline ends. The germline CDR1 and CDR2 sequences are MGHRA and YSYEKL. This CDR3 reads CASSQGTPDYEQYF. In DNA, the CDR3 is TGCGCCAGCAGCCAAGGGACCCCGGACTACGAGCAGTACTTC.

The genes are TRBV30 and TRBJ2-5; D is possibly TRBD1 (6 bases). The DNA end lines up better with TRBJ2-7; the J call may be wrong. Germline assignment: CDR1 GTSNPN and CDR2 SVGIG (reference sequence). The CDR3 has 12 residues. For the CDR3, the DNA is TGTGCCTTCCTTGACAGGCCCTACGAGCAGTACTTC. Protein sequence: CAFLDRPYEQYF.

The rearrangement links TRBV9 to TRBJ2-1; D possibly corresponds to TRBD2 (6 bases). V was shortened by 4 bases and J by 8 bases, with 16 bases between the two germline ends. The CDR3 extends over 14 amino acids. Germline CDR1 reads SGDLS; CDR2 reads YYNGEE. The CDR3 sequence is CASSNPRGTHEQFF. CDR3 DNA: TGTGCCAGCAGCAATCCTCGGGGGACCCATGAGCAGTTCTTC.